The sequence of this TCR beta chain was determined in a study of cytomegalovirus exposure and HLA in healthy donors. Overall study findings and caveats: TCR beta V segments were, for the most part, productive about 87% or about 30% of the time in an earlier analysis. DRB1 showed the most TCR associations and HLA-C the fewest in a later analysis, as rates varied by HLA locus.

Vbeta (60) and Jbeta (13) primers were used in the PCR. The repertoire was sequenced with immunoSEQ multiplex PCR; TCRdb's copy has only in-frame clones and lacks some. Of about 300,000 clones listed, about nine tenths are singletons. A word on this clone: Its antigen is currently unknown.

The origin of this receptor is a middle-aged man in good health and CMV-seropositive. The sample taken for sequencing was PBMCs.

The CDR3 protein is CASSFREFGEQYF. The CDR3 DNA is TGCGCCAGCAGCTTCCGCGAATTCGGCGAGCAGTACTTC. The chain combines TRBV5-1 with TRBJ2-7; D is unresolved. CDR1 is SGHRS, CDR2 YFSETQ, per germline. V lost 2 bases and J lost 6, with 12 bases in between. The CDR3 contains 13 residues. The variable domain in full, with the rest retrieved from reference TRBV5-1 and TRBJ2-7, is KAGVTQTPRYLIKTRGQQVTLSCSPISGHRSVSWYQQTPGQGLQFLFEYFSETQRNKGNFPGRFSGRQFSNSRSEMNVSTLELGDSALYLCASSFREFGEQYFGPGTRLTVT.